The TCR beta chain under discussion was sequenced for a study of blood T cells in healthy people across ages. CDR1 and CDR2 from the germline V gene are LGHDT and YNNKEL (reference sequence). This CDR3 is built from 14 residues. Comment on this clonotype: Germline is not matched at one junction end, which may reflect a read error.

Sample-barcoded 5' priming and a J-beta primer mix drove a second PCR of 7 to 11 cycles. TCRdb fed the 5' RACE reads into MiXCR, producing one record per CDR3 protein. The sample lists hundreds of thousands of distinct CDR3 sequences, roughly 32% occurring once. Material for sequencing was blood. The J gene is TRBJ2-5, the V gene TRBV3-1, with TRBD1 as a possible D gene (5 bases). The sequence was collected from an elderly woman in good health. CDR3 sequence: CASNQAGIQETQYF. CDR3 sequence (DNA): TGTGCCAGCAACCAAGCAGGGATCCAAGAGACCCAGTACTTC.